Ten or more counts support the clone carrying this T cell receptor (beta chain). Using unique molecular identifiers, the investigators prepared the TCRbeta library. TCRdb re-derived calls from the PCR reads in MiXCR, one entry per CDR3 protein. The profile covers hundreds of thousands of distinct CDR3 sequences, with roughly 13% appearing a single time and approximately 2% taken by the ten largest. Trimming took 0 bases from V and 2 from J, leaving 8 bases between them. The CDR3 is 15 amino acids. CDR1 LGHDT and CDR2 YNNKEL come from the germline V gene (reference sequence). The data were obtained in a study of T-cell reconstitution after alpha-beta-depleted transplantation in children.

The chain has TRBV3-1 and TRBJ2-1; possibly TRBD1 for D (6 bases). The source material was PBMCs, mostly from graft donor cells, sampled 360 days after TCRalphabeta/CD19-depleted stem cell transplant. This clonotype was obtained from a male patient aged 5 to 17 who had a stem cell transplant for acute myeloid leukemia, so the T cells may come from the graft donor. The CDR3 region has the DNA TGTGCCAGCAGCCAAGACCGGACAGCCTACAATGAGCAGTTCTTC. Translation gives CASSQDRTAYNEQFF.